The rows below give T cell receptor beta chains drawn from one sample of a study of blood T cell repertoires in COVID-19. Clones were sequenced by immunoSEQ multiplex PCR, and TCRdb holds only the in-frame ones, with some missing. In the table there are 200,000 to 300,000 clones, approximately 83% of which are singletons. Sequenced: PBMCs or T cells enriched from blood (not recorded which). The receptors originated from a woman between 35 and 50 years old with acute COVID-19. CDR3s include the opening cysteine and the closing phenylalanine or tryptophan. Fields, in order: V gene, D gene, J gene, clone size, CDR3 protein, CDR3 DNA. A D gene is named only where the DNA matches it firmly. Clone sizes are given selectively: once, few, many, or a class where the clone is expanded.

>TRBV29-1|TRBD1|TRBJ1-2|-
CSVEGVRDSNYGYTF
TGCAGCGTTGAAGGAGTCAGGGACAGTAACTATGGCTACACCTTC
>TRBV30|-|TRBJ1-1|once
CAWRQHEAFF
TGTGCCTGGAGACAGCATGAAGCTTTCTTT
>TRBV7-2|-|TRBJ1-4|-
CASSLPRGGVEKLFF
TGTGCCAGCAGCTTACCCAGGGGAGGGGTTGAAAAACTGTTTTTT
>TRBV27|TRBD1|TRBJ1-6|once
CASSATGFGNSPLHF
TGTGCCAGCAGTGCGACAGGGTTTGGGAATTCACCCCTCCACTTT
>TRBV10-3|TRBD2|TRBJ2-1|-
CAISESLAGDNEQFF
TGTGCCATCAGTGAGTCACTAGCGGGAGACAATGAGCAGTTCTTC
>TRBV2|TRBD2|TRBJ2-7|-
CATLTSGQTYEQYF
TGTGCCACTCTGACTAGCGGGCAAACCTACGAGCAGTACTTC
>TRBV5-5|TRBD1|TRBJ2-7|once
CASSLKWDRFPYEQYF
TGTGCCAGCAGCTTGAAGTGGGACAGGTTTCCCTACGAGCAGTACTTC
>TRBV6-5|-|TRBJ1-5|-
CASKVKPGSNQPQHF
TGTGCCAGCAAGGTAAAGCCCGGGAGCAATCAGCCCCAGCATTTT
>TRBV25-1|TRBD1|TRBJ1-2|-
CASSASDRGLYGYTF
TGTGCCAGCAGTGCTTCGGACAGGGGTCTCTATGGCTACACCTTC
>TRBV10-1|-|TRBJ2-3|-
CASSGRGTKTNTQYF
TGCGCCAGCAGTGGGCGGGGGACAAAGACTAATACGCAGTATTTT
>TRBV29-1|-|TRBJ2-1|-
CSAGLRPGQPSSYNEQFF
TGCAGCGCCGGACTTAGACCCGGACAGCCGAGCTCCTACAATGAGCAGTTCTTC
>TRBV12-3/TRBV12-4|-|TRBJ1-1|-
CASSPTGYTEAFF
TGTGCCAGCAGTCCGACAGGATACACTGAAGCTTTCTTT
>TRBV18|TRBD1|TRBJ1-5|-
CASSKDRGNQPQHF
TGTGCCAGCTCTAAAGACAGGGGAAATCAGCCCCAGCATTTT
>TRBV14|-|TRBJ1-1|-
CASSYREMNTEAFF
TGTGCCAGCAGCTACAGGGAGATGAACACTGAAGCTTTCTTT
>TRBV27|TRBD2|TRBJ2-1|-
CASRPSGRLLNEQFF
TGTGCCAGTCGGCCTAGCGGGAGATTGTTAAATGAGCAGTTCTTC
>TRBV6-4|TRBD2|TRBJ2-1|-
CASSDSTSAENEQFF
TGTGCCAGCAGTGACTCTACTAGCGCAGAGAATGAGCAGTTCTTC
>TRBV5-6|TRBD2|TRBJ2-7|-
CASSPAEPSGAYEQYF
TGTGCCAGCAGCCCGGCGGAACCTAGCGGGGCCTACGAGCAGTACTTC
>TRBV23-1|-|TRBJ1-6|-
CASSPPEAGNSPLHF
TGCGCCAGCAGTCCCCCGGAGGCAGGAAATTCACCCCTCCACTTT
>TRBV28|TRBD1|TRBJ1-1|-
CASSLAGGTFF
TGTGCCAGCAGTTTAGCAGGGGGAACTTTCTTT
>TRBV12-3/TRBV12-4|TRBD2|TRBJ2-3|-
CASRKREKDTQYF
TGTGCCAGCAGAAAGCGGGAGAAAGATACGCAGTATTTT
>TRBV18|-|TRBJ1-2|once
CASSPSAELAAGSYGYTF
TGTGCCAGCTCACCATCGGCGGAGCTGGCTGCTGGCTCCTATGGCTACACCTTC
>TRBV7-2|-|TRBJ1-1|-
CASSLGAGGGTEAFF
TGTGCCAGCAGCTTAGGAGCGGGAGGGGGGACTGAAGCTTTCTTT
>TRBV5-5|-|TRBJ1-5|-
CASTPAGGYQPQHF
TGTGCCAGCACCCCAGCGGGGGGATATCAGCCCCAGCATTTT
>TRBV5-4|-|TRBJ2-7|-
CASSSLRQPNEQYF
TGTGCCAGCAGCTCCTTGCGGCAGCCCAACGAGCAGTACTTC
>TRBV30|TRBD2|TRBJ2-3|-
CAWKVWRGEGTDTQYF
TGTGCCTGGAAAGTCTGGCGGGGGGAAGGCACAGATACGCAGTATTTT
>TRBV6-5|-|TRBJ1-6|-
CASSYRDTLNSPLHF
TGTGCCAGCAGTTACCGGGATACTCTTAATTCACCCCTCCACTTT
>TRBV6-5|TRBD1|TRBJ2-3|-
CASSYGQGEGTDTQYF
TGTGCCAGCAGTTACGGACAGGGGGAAGGAACAGATACGCAGTATTTT